This entry concerns a single T cell receptor (beta chain). These data are taken from a study of shared T cell receptors in the human thymus. The table came from immunoSEQ multiplex PCR; TCRdb's copy has only in-frame clones and leaves some out. The sample lists 700,000 to 750,000 clones; around 85% were seen once. Per the germline V gene, CDR1 is MNHNS and CDR2 is SASEGT. The V gene end was trimmed by 0 bases and the J gene end by 1 base; junction bases not matched to a gene: 0. CDR3 size: 15 residues. These data were also filed under a second study, of human thymus T cells.

The chain combines TRBV6-1 with TRBJ1-1, with 9 nucleotides matching TRBD1. Material for sequencing was thymocytes. The TCR was taken from a girl under three years old with a congenital heart defect. The chain's CDR3 is CASSEAGQGNTEAFF. CDR3 sequence (DNA): TGTGCCAGCAGTGAAGCGGGACAGGGGAACACTGAAGCTTTCTTT.